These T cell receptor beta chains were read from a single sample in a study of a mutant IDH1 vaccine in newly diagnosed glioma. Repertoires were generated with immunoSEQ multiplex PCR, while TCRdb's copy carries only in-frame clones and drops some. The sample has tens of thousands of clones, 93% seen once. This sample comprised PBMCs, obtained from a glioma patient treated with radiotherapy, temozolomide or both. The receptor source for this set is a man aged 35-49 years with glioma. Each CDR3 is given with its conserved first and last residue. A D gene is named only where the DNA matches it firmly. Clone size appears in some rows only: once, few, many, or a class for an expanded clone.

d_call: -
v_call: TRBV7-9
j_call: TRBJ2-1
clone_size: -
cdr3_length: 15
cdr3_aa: CASSFPGAGVHEQFF
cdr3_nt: TGTGCCAGCAGCTTCCCGGGCGCCGGGGTCCATGAGCAGTTCTTC

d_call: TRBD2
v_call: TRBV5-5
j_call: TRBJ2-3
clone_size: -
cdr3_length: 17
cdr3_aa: CASSLGGGGAFTDTQYF
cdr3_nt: TGTGCCAGCAGCTTGGGAGGCGGGGGGGCCTTCACAGATACGCAGTATTTT

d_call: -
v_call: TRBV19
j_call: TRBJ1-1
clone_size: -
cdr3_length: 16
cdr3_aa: CASSIYLVGMDTEAFF
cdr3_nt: TGTGCCAGTAGTATTTACCTCGTAGGGATGGACACTGAAGCTTTCTTT

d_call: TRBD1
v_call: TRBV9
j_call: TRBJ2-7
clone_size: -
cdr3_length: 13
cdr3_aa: CASSGDRGNEQYF
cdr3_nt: TGTGCCAGCAGCGGAGACAGGGGGAACGAGCAGTACTTC

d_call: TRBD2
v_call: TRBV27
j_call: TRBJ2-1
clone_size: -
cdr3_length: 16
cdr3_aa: CASSLLGLAVYNEQFF
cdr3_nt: TGTGCCAGCAGTTTATTGGGACTAGCGGTTTACAATGAGCAGTTCTTC

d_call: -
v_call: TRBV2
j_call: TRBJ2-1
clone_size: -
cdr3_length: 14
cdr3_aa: CASSGGGRYNEQFF
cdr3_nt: TGTGCCAGCAGCGGTGGAGGGCGATACAATGAGCAGTTCTTC

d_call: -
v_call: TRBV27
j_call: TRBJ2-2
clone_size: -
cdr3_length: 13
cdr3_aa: CASSPFNAGELFF
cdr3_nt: TGTGCCAGCAGTCCCTTCAACGCCGGGGAGCTGTTTTTT

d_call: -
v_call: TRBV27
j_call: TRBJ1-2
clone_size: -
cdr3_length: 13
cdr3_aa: CASSYGMGYGYTF
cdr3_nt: TGTGCCAGCAGTTATGGGATGGGCTATGGCTACACCTTC

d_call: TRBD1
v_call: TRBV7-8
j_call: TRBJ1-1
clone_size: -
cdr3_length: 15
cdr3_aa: CASSSHRGRNTEAFF
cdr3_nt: TGTGCCAGCAGCTCTCACAGGGGTCGGAACACTGAAGCTTTCTTT

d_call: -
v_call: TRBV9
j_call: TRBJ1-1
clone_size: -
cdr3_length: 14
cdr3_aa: CASSVAAEGTEAFF
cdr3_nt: TGTGCCAGCAGCGTAGCCGCAGAGGGGACTGAAGCTTTCTTT

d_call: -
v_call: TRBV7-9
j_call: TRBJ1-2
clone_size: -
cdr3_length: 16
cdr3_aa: CASSHIERRGHYGYTF
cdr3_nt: TGTGCCAGCAGCCACATCGAGAGGAGAGGACACTATGGCTACACCTTC

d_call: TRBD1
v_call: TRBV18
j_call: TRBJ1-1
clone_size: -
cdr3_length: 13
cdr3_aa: CASSGQANTEAFF
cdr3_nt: TGTGCCAGCTCGGGACAGGCCAACACTGAAGCTTTCTTT

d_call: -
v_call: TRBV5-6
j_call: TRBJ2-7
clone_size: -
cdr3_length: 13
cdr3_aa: CASSLGQSYEQYF
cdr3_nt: TGTGCCAGCAGCTTGGGACAGAGCTACGAGCAGTACTTC

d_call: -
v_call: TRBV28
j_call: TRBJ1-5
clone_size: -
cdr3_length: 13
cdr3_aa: CASSRPPNQPQHF
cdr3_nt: TGTGCCAGCAGTAGGCCCCCCAATCAGCCCCAGCATTTT

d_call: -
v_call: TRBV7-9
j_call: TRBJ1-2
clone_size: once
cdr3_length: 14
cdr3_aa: CASSLGFEGYGYTF
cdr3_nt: TGTGCCAGCAGCTTAGGGTTCGAAGGCTATGGCTACACCTTC

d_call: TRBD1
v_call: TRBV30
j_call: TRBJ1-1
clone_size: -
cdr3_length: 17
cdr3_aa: CAWSVYRGSLLNTEAFF
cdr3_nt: TGTGCCTGGAGTGTATACAGGGGGTCCCTTTTAAACACTGAAGCTTTCTTT

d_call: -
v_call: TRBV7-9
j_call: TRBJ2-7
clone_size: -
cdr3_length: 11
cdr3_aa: CASSQYYEQYF
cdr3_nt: TGTGCCAGCAGCCAATACTACGAGCAGTACTTC

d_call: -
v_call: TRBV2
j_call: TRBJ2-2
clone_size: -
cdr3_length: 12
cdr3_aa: CASSLRFRELFF
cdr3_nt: TGTGCCAGCAGCCTACGGTTTAGGGAGCTGTTTTTT

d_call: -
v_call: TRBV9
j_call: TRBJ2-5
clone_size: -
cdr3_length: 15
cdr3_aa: CASSPHSAGRETQYF
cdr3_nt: TGTGCCAGCAGCCCACACTCTGCAGGGCGAGAGACCCAGTACTTC

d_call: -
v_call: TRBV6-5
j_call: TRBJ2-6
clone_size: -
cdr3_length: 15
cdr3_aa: CASSQDWAGANVLTF
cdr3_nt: TGTGCCAGCAGCCAAGACTGGGCGGGGGCCAACGTCCTGACTTTC

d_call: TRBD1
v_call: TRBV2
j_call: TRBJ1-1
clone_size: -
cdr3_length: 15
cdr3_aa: CASSEATGNVYKAFF
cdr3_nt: TGTGCCAGCAGTGAAGCGACAGGGAACGTGTATAAAGCTTTCTTT

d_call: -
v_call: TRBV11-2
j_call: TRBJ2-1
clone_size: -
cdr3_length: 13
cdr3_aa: CASSSHYRDEQFF
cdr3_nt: TGTGCCAGCAGCTCCCATTATCGCGATGAGCAGTTCTTC

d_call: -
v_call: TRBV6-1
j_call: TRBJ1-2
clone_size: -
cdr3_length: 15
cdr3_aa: CASSEALGSGLGYTF
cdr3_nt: TGTGCCAGCAGTGAAGCGCTGGGTTCTGGGCTGGGCTACACCTTC

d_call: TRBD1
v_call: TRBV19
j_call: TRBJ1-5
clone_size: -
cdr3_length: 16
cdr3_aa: CASSDPWDRGWQPQHF
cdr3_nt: TGTGCCAGTAGCGACCCCTGGGACAGGGGGTGGCAGCCCCAGCATTTT

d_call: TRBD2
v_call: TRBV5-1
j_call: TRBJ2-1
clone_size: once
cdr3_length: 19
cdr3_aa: CASSTGLAGVAPSTNEQFF
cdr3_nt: TGCGCCAGCAGCACCGGACTAGCGGGAGTAGCCCCCTCTACAAATGAGCAGTTCTTC

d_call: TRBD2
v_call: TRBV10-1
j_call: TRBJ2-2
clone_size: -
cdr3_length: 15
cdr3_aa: CASPARAGEAGELFF
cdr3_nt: TGCGCCAGCCCCGCTCGAGCGGGGGAGGCCGGGGAGCTGTTTTTT

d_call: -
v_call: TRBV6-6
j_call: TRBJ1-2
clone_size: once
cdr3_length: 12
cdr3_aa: CASSKQGDGYTF
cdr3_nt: TGTGCCAGCAGTAAACAGGGTGATGGCTACACCTTC

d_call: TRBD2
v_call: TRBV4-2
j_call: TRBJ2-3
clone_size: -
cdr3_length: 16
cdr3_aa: CASSQVAGGLADTQYF
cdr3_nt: TGTGCCAGCAGCCAAGTAGCGGGGGGGCTCGCAGATACGCAGTATTTT

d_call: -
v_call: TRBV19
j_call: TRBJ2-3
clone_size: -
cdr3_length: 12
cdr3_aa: CASSESPDTQYF
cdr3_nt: TGTGCCAGTAGTGAAAGCCCAGATACGCAGTATTTT

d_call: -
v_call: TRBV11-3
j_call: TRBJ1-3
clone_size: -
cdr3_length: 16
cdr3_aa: CASSLDSGAAGNTIYF
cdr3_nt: TGTGCCAGCAGCTTAGATTCGGGGGCTGCAGGAAACACCATATATTTT

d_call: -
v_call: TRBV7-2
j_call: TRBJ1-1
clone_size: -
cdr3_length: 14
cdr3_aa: CASSFKQGIAEAFF
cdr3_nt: TGTGCCAGCAGCTTCAAACAGGGAATCGCTGAAGCTTTCTTT

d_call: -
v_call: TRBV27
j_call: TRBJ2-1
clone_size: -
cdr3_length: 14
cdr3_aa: CASSSRSDWDEQFF
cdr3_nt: TGTGCCAGCAGTTCCCGGTCTGATTGGGATGAGCAGTTCTTC

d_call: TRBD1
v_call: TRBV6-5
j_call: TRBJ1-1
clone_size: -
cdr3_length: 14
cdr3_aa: CASSTGTGNTEAFF
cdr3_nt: TGTGCCAGCAGTACCGGGACAGGGAACACTGAAGCTTTCTTT

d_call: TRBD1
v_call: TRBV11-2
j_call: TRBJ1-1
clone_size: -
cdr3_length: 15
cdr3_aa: CASRHIHRGRTEAFF
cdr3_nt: TGTGCCAGCAGGCACATCCACAGGGGGCGGACTGAAGCTTTCTTT

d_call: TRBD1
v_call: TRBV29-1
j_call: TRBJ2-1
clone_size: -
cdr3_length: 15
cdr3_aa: CSVRTGGDAANEQFF
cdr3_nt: TGCAGCGTTAGGACAGGGGGAGACGCAGCCAATGAGCAGTTCTTC

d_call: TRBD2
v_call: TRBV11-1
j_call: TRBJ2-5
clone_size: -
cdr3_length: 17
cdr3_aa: CASSPETSNTGGETQYF
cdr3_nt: TGTGCCAGCAGCCCAGAGACTAGCAACACGGGTGGAGAGACCCAGTACTTC

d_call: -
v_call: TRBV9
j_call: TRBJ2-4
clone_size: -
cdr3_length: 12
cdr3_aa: CASSAAENIQYF
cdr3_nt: TGTGCCAGCAGCGCAGCCGAAAACATTCAGTACTTC